This entry lists 21 T cell receptor beta chains sequenced from one sample in a study of cytomegalovirus exposure and HLA in healthy donors. Primers: 60 Vbeta forward and 13 Jbeta reverse. The table came from immunoSEQ multiplex PCR; TCRdb's copy has only in-frame clones and leaves some out. The table lists 150,000 or so clones, roughly 80% of them singletons. Sequencing used PBMCs. The receptors stem from a male donor in good health and CMV-seronegative.

The rearrangement uses TRBV19 and TRBJ2-3; 7 nucleotides match TRBD2. Germline loops: CDR1 LNHDA, CDR2 SQIVND (reference sequence). This CDR3 has 17 amino acids. V trimming: 4 bases; J trimming: 2 bases; junction bases outside the gene matches: 12. The CDR3 sequence is CASSTRGLVRATDTQYF. The CDR3 DNA follows: TGTGCCAGTAGTACCCGAGGACTAGTGAGGGCCACAGATACGCAGTATTTT.

Comments on this clone: The junction differs from germline at one of its ends, possibly a read error. This chain links TRBV7-3 with TRBJ2-5; 15 bases fit TRBD2. The CDR3 contains 18 residues. Germline V gene sequence: CDR1 SGHTA, CDR2 FQGTGA. The CDR3 loop is CAGSPGTSGRFYQETQYF. For the CDR3, the DNA is TGTGCCGGCAGCCCCGGGACTAGCGGGAGGTTCTACCAAGAGACCCAGTACTTC.

This chain uses TRBV18 with TRBJ1-2; D perhaps matches TRBD1 (6 bases). Germline CDR1 KGHSH, CDR2 LQKENI. The CDR3 sequence is 17 residues long. Deletions cut 0 bases from V and 6 bases from J, with 20 bases between. The CDR3 loop is CASSPPGAWGIMDGYTF. The CDR3 DNA follows: TGTGCCAGCTCACCACCGGGGGCTTGGGGGATTATGGATGGCTACACCTTC.

The V and J genes are TRBV10-3 and TRBJ2-1, with D tentatively TRBD2 (6 bases). Germline CDR1 and CDR2: ENHRY and SYGVKD. V was clipped by 8 bases and J by 9 bases, with 11 bases between them. The CDR3 has 11 amino acids. CDR3 sequence: CAIQYGGEQFF. CDR3 sequence (DNA): TGTGCCATCCAGTACGGGGGTGAGCAGTTCTTC.

This clone was detected only once. J is TRBJ2-7 and V is TRBV7-3; 9 bases are a match to TRBD2. CDR3 length equals 14 residues. Per the germline V gene, CDR1 is SGHTA and CDR2 is FQGTGA. J was trimmed by 7 bases and V by 2 bases; bases with no gene match: 6. This CDR3 is CASSLGGGAREQYF. CDR3 in DNA: TGTGCCAGCAGCTTAGGCGGGGGGGCGCGAGAGCAGTACTTC.

The rearrangement links TRBV5-1 to TRBJ2-5, with 10 bases aligning to TRBD2. The germline CDR1 and CDR2 sequences are SGHRS and YFSETQ. With 0 bases clipped from V and 4 bases from J, the junction kept 0 bases outside the gene matches. The CDR3 is made up of 14 amino acids. CDR3 in amino acids: CASSLGLAGETQYF. In DNA form, the CDR3 reads TGCGCCAGCAGCTTGGGACTAGCGGGAGAGACCCAGTACTTC.

This clone has only one observation. The chain has TRBV5-6 and TRBJ2-7; TRBD2 matches at 9 bases. There are 12 residues in the CDR3. V was pared by 4 bases and J by 6 bases, with 2 bases of the junction left unmatched. Per germline, CDR1 SGHDT and CDR2 YYEEEE. The CDR3 bases are TGTGCCAGCAGCCCGCGGGGGGGCGAGCAGTACTTC. This gives the protein CASSPRGGEQYF.

The sample holds one count of this clone. The chain recombines TRBV30 with TRBJ2-5; weak D call: TRBD1 (6 bases). CDR1 and CDR2 (germline): GTSNPN, SVGIG (reference sequence). The CDR3 runs to 15 residues. V lost 3 bases and J 5 bases, leaving 19 bases between the germline ends. CDR3: CAWSRLLQGWETQYF. The CDR3 bases are TGTGCCTGGAGCAGACTCCTACAGGGATGGGAGACCCAGTACTTC.

V is TRBV27 and J is TRBJ2-1; 8 bases are a match to TRBD2. Trimming took 6 bases from V and 5 from J; bases not matched to a gene: 6. CDR3 size: 14 residues. The germline gives CDR1 MNHEY, CDR2 SMNVEV (reference sequence). CDR3 coding DNA: TGTGCCAGCAGGCGGTCCGGGAGGGACAATGAGCAGTTCTTC. It is translated as CASRRSGRDNEQFF.

This chain uses TRBV19 with TRBJ2-3; 10 bases agree with TRBD2. The V gene's germline CDR1 is LNHDA and CDR2 SQIVND (reference sequence). The CDR3 spans 14 residues. After removal of 4 bases from V and 5 bases from J, the junction contained 3 bases not matched to a gene. This chain's CDR3 is CASSSSGRGDTQYF. CDR3 sequence (DNA): TGTGCCAGTAGTAGCAGCGGGAGGGGAGATACGCAGTATTTT.

The V call is TRBV18, the J call TRBJ1-3; D perhaps matches TRBD1 (6 bases). Germline CDR1 is KGHSH and CDR2 is LQKENI. There are 16 residues in the CDR3. V lost 6 bases to trimming and J lost 2 bases, with 17 bases between them. DNA of the CDR3: TGTGCCAGCTCCGTCAACCCACAGGGAGCTGGAAACACCATATATTTT. Translated: CASSVNPQGAGNTIYF.

V usage is TRBV21-1 and J usage is TRBJ2-7; the table's D call, TRBD1, was not checked against the DNA. TRBV21-1 is flagged as a pseudogene. This CDR3 has 20 residues. CDR3 DNA sequence: TGTGCCAGCAGCAAAGGGCTGGGGATACTACCCAGGACAAGTTTGTACGAGCAGTACTTC. Its translation: CASSKGLGILPRTSLYEQYF.

V usage is TRBV7-2 and J usage is TRBJ1-4; D perhaps matches TRBD1 (6 bases). This CDR3 has 15 residues. Trimming pared 5 bases from V and 5 bases from J, leaving 15 bases between. Germline assignment: CDR1 SGHTA and CDR2 FQGNSA. CDR3 in DNA: TGTGCCAGCAGCCCCCAGACAGGAAGCAATGAAAAACTGTTTTTT. Protein sequence: CASSPQTGSNEKLFF.

The V call is TRBV7-9, the J call TRBJ2-1; D possibly corresponds to TRBD2 (6 bases). Trimming pared 1 base from V and 7 bases from J, leaving 20 bases between. This CDR3 is built from 17 residues. Germline assignment: CDR1 SEHNR and CDR2 FQNEAQ (reference sequence). The DNA of the CDR3 is TGTGCCAGCAGCTTAGGGGTGGCGGGGTGGGTCGGTAATGAGCAGTTCTTC. It specifies CASSLGVAGWVGNEQFF.

V gene TRBV29-1 combines with J gene TRBJ2-7, with unresolved D. Germline values: CDR1 SQVTM, CDR2 ANQGSEA. V lost 4 bases to trimming and J lost 2 bases, with 6 bases between them. This CDR3 has 11 amino acids. CDR3 coding DNA: TGCAGCGTTGTCCTCGCCTACGAGCAGTACTTC. Amino acids: CSVVLAYEQYF.

The V call is TRBV19, the J call TRBJ2-3; TRBD2 matches 8 bases. J gave up 2 bases and V 5 bases, and 3 bases lay outside the gene matches. The germline gives CDR1 LNHDA, CDR2 SQIVND (reference sequence). The CDR3 loop spans 14 amino acids. The CDR3: CASSYSGVTDTQYF. CDR3 bases: TGTGCCAGTAGTTATAGCGGGGTCACAGATACGCAGTATTTT.

The chain combines TRBV11-2 with TRBJ2-2; 8 nucleotides agree with TRBD2. V gave up 2 bases and J gave up 5 bases; unmatched junction bases: 4. The CDR3 loop spans 15 amino acids. Germline V gene sequence: CDR1 SGHAT, CDR2 FQNNGV. The CDR3 is CASSLTGGATGELFF. The CDR3 nucleotides are TGTGCCAGCAGCTTAACCGGGGGGGCAACCGGGGAGCTGTTTTTT.

The rearrangement uses TRBV7-2 and TRBJ1-5; 9 bases match TRBD1. V trimming: 3 bases; J trimming: 6 bases; junction bases outside the gene matches: 3. Germline CDR1 reads SGHTA; CDR2 reads FQGNSA. This CDR3 contains 14 residues. This CDR3 is CASSLDRGGQPQHF. The CDR3 DNA sequence: TGTGCCAGCAGCTTGGACAGGGGAGGTCAGCCCCAGCATTTT.

Comment on this clone: Germline is not matched at one junction end, which may reflect a read error. The chain recombines TRBV18 with TRBJ1-2, with TRBD1 identical over 7 bases. CDR3 length: 16 amino acids. Looked up from germline, CDR1 is KGHSH and CDR2 is LQKENI. CDR3 nucleotides: TGTGCCAGCTCACCATATAGTGGGCAGGGGGAAGGTGGCTACATCTTC. This sequence encodes CASSPYSGQGEGGYIF.

This chain connects TRBV5-1 to TRBJ2-5; TRBD2 matches at 8 bases. CDR1 and CDR2 (germline): SGHRS, YFSETQ. This CDR3 comprises 16 residues. V trimming: 0 bases; J trimming: 1 base; junction bases outside the gene matches: 5. In DNA form, the CDR3 reads TGCGCCAGCAGCTTGGGGGCTAGCGGGCTCCAAGAGACCCAGTACTTC. It codes for CASSLGASGLQETQYF.

The chain is built from TRBV5-1 and TRBJ1-5, with TRBD1 matching 12 bases. The V segment lost 4 bases and the J segment 2 bases; nucleotides outside the gene matches: 7. Germline V CDR1 and CDR2: SGHRS, YFSETQ. The CDR3 consists of 17 residues. The CDR3 is CASSPGTGGAGNQPQHF. The CDR3 DNA sequence: TGCGCCAGCAGCCCTGGGACAGGGGGCGCGGGCAATCAGCCCCAGCATTTT.